Here is one T cell receptor beta chain with its context. The target antigen is unknown. Every bulk PBMC sample received the same 350 ng of DNA. Some clones are missing from TCRdb's copy, which holds only in-frame ones; the method was immunoSEQ multiplex PCR. The sample contains 8,000 to 10,000 clones, 70% to 90% of which appear only once. Time point indicated: pre-treatment baseline. Disease control meant complete response, partial response or stable disease at 12 weeks. The data belong to a study of blood T cell dynamics during melanoma immunotherapy. Whole-study results and caveats: The study could not tell melanoma-specific clones from general immune activation.

Trimming stripped 5 bases from V and 0 bases from J, with 8 bases between. Germline-derived CDR1 and CDR2 are MNHEY and SMNVEV (reference sequence). The CDR3 extends over 15 amino acids. V usage is TRBV27 and J usage is TRBJ2-6, with D tentatively TRBD1 (6 bases). Material: blood, obtained from a patient treated with checkpoint blockade. The sequence was collected from a human donor with melanoma. CDR3 amino acids: CASSTQGSGANVLTF. The CDR3 DNA sequence: TGTGCCAGCAGTACACAGGGCTCTGGGGCCAACGTCCTGACTTTC.